A selection of T cell receptor beta chains follows, all from one sample in a study of blood T cell repertoires in COVID-19. TCRdb's copy holds only in-frame clones and misses some; the assay was immunoSEQ multiplex PCR. The sample has just under 85,000 clones, 83% seen once. The sample comprised peripheral blood. The receptors were gathered from a woman in her fifties or sixties with acute or convalescent COVID-19. CDR3s include the opening cysteine and the closing phenylalanine or tryptophan. Fields, in order: D gene, V gene, J gene, clone size, CDR3 protein, CDR3 DNA. The D gene is left open where the match is weak. Part of the rows lack a size; the others show once, few, many or a class for expanded clones.

D gene: NA; V gene: TRBV5-1; J gene: TRBJ1-3; clone size: NA; CDR3 protein: CASSLEPFGGDHSGNTIYF; CDR3 DNA: TGCGCCAGCAGCTTAGAACCTTTCGGAGGGGACCACTCTGGAAACACCATATATTTT
D gene: TRBD2; V gene: TRBV6-5; J gene: TRBJ2-1; clone size: NA; CDR3 protein: CASSIAGGNNEQFF; CDR3 DNA: TGTGCCAGCAGTATAGCGGGGGGGAACAATGAGCAGTTCTTC
D gene: NA; V gene: TRBV2; J gene: TRBJ1-1; clone size: NA; CDR3 protein: CASSEEGGGNTEAFF; CDR3 DNA: TGTGCCAGCAGTGAAGAAGGGGGTGGCAACACTGAAGCTTTCTTT
D gene: TRBD1; V gene: TRBV7-9; J gene: TRBJ1-2; clone size: NA; CDR3 protein: CASSSTGTGSGYTF; CDR3 DNA: TGTGCCAGCAGCTCCACCGGGACAGGGTCTGGCTACACCTTC
D gene: TRBD2; V gene: TRBV10-3; J gene: TRBJ2-2; clone size: NA; CDR3 protein: CAISVQLAGVTGELFF; CDR3 DNA: TGTGCCATCAGTGTTCAGCTAGCGGGAGTGACCGGGGAGCTGTTTTTT
D gene: NA; V gene: TRBV11-3; J gene: TRBJ2-1; clone size: NA; CDR3 protein: CASSLGALEVAADEQFF; CDR3 DNA: TGTGCCAGCAGCTTAGGCGCCTTAGAAGTAGCGGCCGATGAGCAGTTCTTC
D gene: NA; V gene: TRBV7-8; J gene: TRBJ1-2; clone size: NA; CDR3 protein: CASSLGGREYGYTF; CDR3 DNA: TGTGCCAGCAGCTTAGGGGGGCGGGAGTATGGCTACACCTTC
D gene: TRBD1; V gene: TRBV6-5; J gene: TRBJ1-4; clone size: NA; CDR3 protein: CASSYEGQGEKLFF; CDR3 DNA: TGTGCCAGCAGTTACGAGGGACAGGGTGAAAAACTGTTTTTT
D gene: TRBD2; V gene: TRBV6-2/TRBV6-3; J gene: TRBJ2-3; clone size: NA; CDR3 protein: CASSYPSSGRAPDTQYF; CDR3 DNA: TGTGCCAGCAGTTACCCCTCTAGCGGGAGGGCCCCAGATACGCAGTATTTT
D gene: NA; V gene: TRBV3-1/TRBV3-2; J gene: TRBJ2-5; clone size: NA; CDR3 protein: CASSQGGSLETQYF; CDR3 DNA: TGTGCCAGCAGCCAAGGCGGTAGCCTAGAGACCCAGTACTTC
D gene: NA; V gene: TRBV29-1; J gene: TRBJ2-1; clone size: few; CDR3 protein: CSDNRAGNEQFF; CDR3 DNA: TGCAGTGATAACAGGGCAGGCAATGAGCAGTTCTTC
D gene: NA; V gene: TRBV7-9; J gene: TRBJ2-2; clone size: few; CDR3 protein: CASSSLSGEGVPGELFF; CDR3 DNA: TGTGCCAGCAGCTCCTTGTCGGGGGAAGGGGTTCCCGGGGAGCTGTTTTTT